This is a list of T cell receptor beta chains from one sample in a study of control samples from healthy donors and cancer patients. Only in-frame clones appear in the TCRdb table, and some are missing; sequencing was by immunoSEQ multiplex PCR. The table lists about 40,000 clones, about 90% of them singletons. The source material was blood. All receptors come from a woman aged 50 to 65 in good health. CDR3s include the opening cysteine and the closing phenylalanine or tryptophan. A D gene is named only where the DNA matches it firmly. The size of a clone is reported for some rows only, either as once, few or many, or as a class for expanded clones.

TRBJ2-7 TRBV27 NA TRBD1 TGTGCCAGCAGTCCACAACAACGGCTCAGGGGGAACGAGCAGTACTTC CASSPQQRLRGNEQYF
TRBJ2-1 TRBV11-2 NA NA TGTGCCAGCAGCTTAGGGGTCGATGAGCAGTTCTTC CASSLGVDEQFF
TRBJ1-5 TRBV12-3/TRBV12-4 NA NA TGTGCCAGCACTCTCGGACTGAATCAGCCCCAGCATTTT CASTLGLNQPQHF
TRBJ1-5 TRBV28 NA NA TGTGCCAGCATCGACGTACAGGGCTTGGCTCAGCCCCAGCATTTT CASIDVQGLAQPQHF
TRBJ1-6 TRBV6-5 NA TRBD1 TGTGCCAGCAGCCCCGGGACAGGGGGTTCACCCCTCCACTTT CASSPGTGGSPLHF
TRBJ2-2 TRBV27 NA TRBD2 TGTGCCAGCAGTTTAGGGCTAGCGGGGATCACCGGGGAGCTGTTTTTT CASSLGLAGITGELFF
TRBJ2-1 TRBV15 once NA TGTGCCACCAGCCCGGTGCTCTCCACCAATGAGCAGTTCTTC CATSPVLSTNEQFF
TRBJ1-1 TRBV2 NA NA TGTGCCAGCAGTGAAGCGCAGAGCGGAAGGACTTTCTTT CASSEAQSGRTFF
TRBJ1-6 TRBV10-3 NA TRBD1 TGTGCCACCATGGACAGGGAAAGTGGTACCTATAATTCACCCCTCCACTTT CATMDRESGTYNSPLHF
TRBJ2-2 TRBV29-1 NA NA TGCAGCGTTCCGGGAATTAACACCGGGGAGCTGTTTTTT CSVPGINTGELFF
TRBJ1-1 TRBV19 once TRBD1 TGTGCCAGTAGTATAACGACAGGGTCTGAAGCTTTCTTT CASSITTGSEAFF
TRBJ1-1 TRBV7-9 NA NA TGTGCCAGCAGTCAGGATGGGGTTTTCACTGAAGCTTTCTTT CASSQDGVFTEAFF
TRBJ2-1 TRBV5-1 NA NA TGCGCCAGCCAGGTGGGGTGGGCAAACCCTGAGCAGTTCTTC CASQVGWANPEQFF
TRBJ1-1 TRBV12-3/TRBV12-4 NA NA TGTGCCAGCAGCACCCTCCAGAGCACTGAAGCTTTCTTT CASSTLQSTEAFF
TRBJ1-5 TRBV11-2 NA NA TGTGCCAGCAGCGCGCGACCTGGGGACGGCAATCAGCCCCAGCATTTT CASSARPGDGNQPQHF
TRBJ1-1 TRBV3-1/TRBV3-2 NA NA TGTGCCAGCAGCCCCCAGATGGGGGGCACTGAAGCTTTCTTT CASSPQMGGTEAFF
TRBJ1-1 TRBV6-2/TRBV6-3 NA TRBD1 TGTGCCAGCAGTTTCACCGGGACAGGGGTTCAAGGCACTGAAGCTTTCTTT CASSFTGTGVQGTEAFF
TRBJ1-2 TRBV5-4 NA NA TGTGCCAGCAGCTTGACAGATAACTATGGCTACACCTTC CASSLTDNYGYTF
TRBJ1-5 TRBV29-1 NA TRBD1 TGCAGCGTGGGGGACAGGGGGAATCAGCCCCAGCATTTT CSVGDRGNQPQHF
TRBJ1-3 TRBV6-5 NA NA TGTGCCAGCAGTTTTTCTGAGGGTTCAGGAAACACCATATATTTT CASSFSEGSGNTIYF
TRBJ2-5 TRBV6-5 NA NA TGTGCCAGCAGGGGGGGCGGATGGAAGACCCAGTACTTC CASRGGGWKTQYF
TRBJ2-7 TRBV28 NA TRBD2 TGTGCCAGCACCGAGGGAGGGAACTACGAGCAGTACTTC CASTEGGNYEQYF
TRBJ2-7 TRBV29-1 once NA TGCAGCGTTGGGGGAAGCTCCTACGAGCAGTACTTC CSVGGSSYEQYF
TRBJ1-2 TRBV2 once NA TGTGCCAGCAGTACCAGAGGGATAGGGCGTGCAGGCTACACCTTC CASSTRGIGRAGYTF
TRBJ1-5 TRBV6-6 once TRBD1 TGTGCCAGCAGTTCCTCGGACAGGGGCAATGGCCAGCCCCAGCATTTT CASSSSDRGNGQPQHF
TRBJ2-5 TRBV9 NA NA TGTGCCAGCAGCGTAGGGGCCGGGACCCAGTACTTC CASSVGAGTQYF
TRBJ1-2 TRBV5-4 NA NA TGTGCCAGCAGCTTGGAGGTCGGAGGCTACACCTTC CASSLEVGGYTF
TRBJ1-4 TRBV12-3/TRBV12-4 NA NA TGTGCCAGCAGTGACCTTAATGAAAAACTGTTTTTT CASSDLNEKLFF
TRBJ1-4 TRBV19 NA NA TGTGCCAGTAGTATATCGGGTTTTCCGGCTAATGAAAAACTGTTTTTT CASSISGFPANEKLFF
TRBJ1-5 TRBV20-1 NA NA TGCAGTGCTAGTTTTTTCCAGGGAATTATTGGCAATCAGCCCCAGCATTTT CSASFFQGIIGNQPQHF
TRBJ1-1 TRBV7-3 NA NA TGTGCCAGCAGCTTTGCGGTGAACACTGAAGCTTTCTTT CASSFAVNTEAFF
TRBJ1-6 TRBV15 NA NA TGTGCCACCAGCAGAGTCGACAGTCCCGGGCTCCACTTT CATSRVDSPGLHF
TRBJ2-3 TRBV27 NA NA TGTGCCAGCAGTTTAAGGGGGGCGATCCCCACAGATACGCAGTATTTT CASSLRGAIPTDTQYF
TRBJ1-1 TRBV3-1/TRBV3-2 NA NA TGTGCCAGCAAGTGGGGTGGGAACACTGAAGCTTTCTTT CASKWGGNTEAFF
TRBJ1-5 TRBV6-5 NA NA TGTGCCAGCAGTTACTCCAGACAGTCCAATCAGCCCCAGCATTTT CASSYSRQSNQPQHF
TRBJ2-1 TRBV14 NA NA TGTGCCAGCAGCCAAGAGGGGGCAGGACTGGATGAGCAGTTCTTC CASSQEGAGLDEQFF
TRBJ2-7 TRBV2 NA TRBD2 TGTGCCAGCAGTGACGTTGGGCTAGCGGGGAGCTACGAGCAGTACTTC CASSDVGLAGSYEQYF
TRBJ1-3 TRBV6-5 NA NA TGTGCCAGCAGTTACTCAGGGGGGACCTCTGGAAACACCATATATTTT CASSYSGGTSGNTIYF
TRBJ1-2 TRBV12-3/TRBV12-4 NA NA TGTGCCAGCACCCGACAGGCAAATGGCTACACCTTC CASTRQANGYTF
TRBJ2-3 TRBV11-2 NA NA TGTGCCAGCAGCTTATCCCACTTTAGCACAGATACGCAGTATTTT CASSLSHFSTDTQYF
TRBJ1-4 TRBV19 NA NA TGTGCCAGTACCCCAAGAGGGGGGAATCAAAAACTGTTTTTT CASTPRGGNQKLFF
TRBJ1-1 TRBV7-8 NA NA TGTGCCAGCAGCTGGACCGGGAACTTGAACACTGAAGCTTTCTTT CASSWTGNLNTEAFF
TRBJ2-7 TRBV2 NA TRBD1 TGTGCCAGCAGAATGGACAGACAGGGGTCCTACGAGCAGTACTTC CASRMDRQGSYEQYF
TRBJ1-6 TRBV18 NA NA TGTGCCAGCTCACTTTACAGGTTACCCGGCGGGTCACCCCTCCACTTT CASSLYRLPGGSPLHF
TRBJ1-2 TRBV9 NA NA TGTGCCAGCAGCGTAGAACAGGCGCCCTATGGCTACACCTTC CASSVEQAPYGYTF
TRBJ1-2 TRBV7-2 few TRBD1 TGTGCCAGCAGCCGCTCAGGGACAGGGGATGGCTACACCTTC CASSRSGTGDGYTF
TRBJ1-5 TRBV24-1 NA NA TGTGCCACCAGTGACACCCCCGGATCGGGTTTGGTCGGTCAGCCCCAGCATTTT CATSDTPGSGLVGQPQHF
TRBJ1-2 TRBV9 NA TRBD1 TGTGCCAGCAGTGCGACAGGGGGTAACTATGGCTACACCTTC CASSATGGNYGYTF
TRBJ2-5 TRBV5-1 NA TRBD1 TGCGCCAGCAGCCCTCCACAGGGGGACCCAGGGGGGGAGACCCAGTACTTC CASSPPQGDPGGETQYF
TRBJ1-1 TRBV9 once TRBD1 TGTGCCAGCAGCCCCACGGGACAGGGGGTAACCCCGAACACTGAAGCTTTCTTT CASSPTGQGVTPNTEAFF
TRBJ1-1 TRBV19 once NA TGTGCCAGTAGTATAGGACTAACTGAAGCTTTCTTT CASSIGLTEAFF
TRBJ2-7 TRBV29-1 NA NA TGCAGCGTTGGCCACGGTGGGACCTACGAGCAGTACTTC CSVGHGGTYEQYF
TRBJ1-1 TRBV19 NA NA TGTGCCAGTTTACAGGGTTTGGCCACTGAAGCTTTCTTT CASLQGLATEAFF
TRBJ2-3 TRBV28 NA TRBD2 TGTGCCAGCAGCCAGCGGGAGAGTGGCACAGATACGCAGTATTTT CASSQRESGTDTQYF
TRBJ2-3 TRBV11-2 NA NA TGTGCCAGCAGCCTCGACGGGGGATGGGGCACAGATACGCAGTATTTT CASSLDGGWGTDTQYF
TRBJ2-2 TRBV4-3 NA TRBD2 TGCGCCAGCAGCCAAGATTTCGCTAGCGGGGGGCGCGGGGAGCTGTTTTTT CASSQDFASGGRGELFF
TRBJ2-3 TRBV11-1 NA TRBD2 TGTGCCAGCAGCTTGGGATCTAGCGGGAGAACAGATACGCAGTATTTT CASSLGSSGRTDTQYF
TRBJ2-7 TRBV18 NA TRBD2 TGTGCCAGCTCACCATTGGGACTAGCGGGGGGGCCTTCTTACGAGCAGTACTTC CASSPLGLAGGPSYEQYF
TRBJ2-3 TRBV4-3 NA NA TGCGCCAGCAGCCAAGATAGGGCGAGGACGCAGTATTTT CASSQDRARTQYF
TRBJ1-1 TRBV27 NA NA TGTGCCAGCAGCCCCTGGGGGAGGGGAACCCGGAACACTGAAGCTTTCTTT CASSPWGRGTRNTEAFF